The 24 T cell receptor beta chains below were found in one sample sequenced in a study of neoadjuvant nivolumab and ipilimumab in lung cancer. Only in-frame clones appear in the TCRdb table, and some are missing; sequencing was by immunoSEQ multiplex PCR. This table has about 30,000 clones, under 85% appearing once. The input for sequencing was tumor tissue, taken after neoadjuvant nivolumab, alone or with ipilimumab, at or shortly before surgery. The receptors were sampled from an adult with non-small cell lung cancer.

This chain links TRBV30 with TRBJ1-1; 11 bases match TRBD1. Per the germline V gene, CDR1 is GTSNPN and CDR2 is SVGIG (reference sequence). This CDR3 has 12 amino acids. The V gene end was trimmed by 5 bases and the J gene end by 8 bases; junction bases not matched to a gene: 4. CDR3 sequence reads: CAWGTGGGEAFF. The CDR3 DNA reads TGTGCCTGGGGGACAGGGGGTGGCGAAGCTTTCTTT.

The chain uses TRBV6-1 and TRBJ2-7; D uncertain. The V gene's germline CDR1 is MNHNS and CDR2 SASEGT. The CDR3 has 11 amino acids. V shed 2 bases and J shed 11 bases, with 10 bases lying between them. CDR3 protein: CASSETWGKYF. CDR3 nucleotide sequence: TGTGCCAGCAGTGAAACGTGGGGAAAGTACTTC.

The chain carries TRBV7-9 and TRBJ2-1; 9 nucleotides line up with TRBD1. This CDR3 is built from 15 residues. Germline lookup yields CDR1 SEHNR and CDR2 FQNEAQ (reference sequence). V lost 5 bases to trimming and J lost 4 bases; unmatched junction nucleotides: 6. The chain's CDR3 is CASSDGQGLYNEQFF. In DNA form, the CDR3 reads TGTGCCAGCAGCGACGGACAGGGGCTTTACAATGAGCAGTTCTTC.

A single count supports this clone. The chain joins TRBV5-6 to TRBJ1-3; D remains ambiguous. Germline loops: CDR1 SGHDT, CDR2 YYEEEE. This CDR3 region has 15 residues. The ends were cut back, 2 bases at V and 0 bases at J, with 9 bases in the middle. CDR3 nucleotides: TGTGCCAGCAGCTTTTCACATTCCTCTGGAAACACCATATATTTT. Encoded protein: CASSFSHSSGNTIYF.

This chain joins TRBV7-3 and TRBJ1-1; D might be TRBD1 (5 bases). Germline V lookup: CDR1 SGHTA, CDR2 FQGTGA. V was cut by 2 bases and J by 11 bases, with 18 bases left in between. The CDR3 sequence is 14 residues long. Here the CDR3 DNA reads TGTGCCAGCAGCTTATTAGGGGTTGGTACGGAGGCTTTCTTT. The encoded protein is CASSLLGVGTEAFF.

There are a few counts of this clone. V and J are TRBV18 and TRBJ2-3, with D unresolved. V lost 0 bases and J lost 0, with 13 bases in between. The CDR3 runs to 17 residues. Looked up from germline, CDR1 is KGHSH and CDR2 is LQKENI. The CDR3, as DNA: TGTGCCAGCTCACCACCGCTAGGCCTTATGAGCACAGATACGCAGTATTTT. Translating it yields CASSPPLGLMSTDTQYF.

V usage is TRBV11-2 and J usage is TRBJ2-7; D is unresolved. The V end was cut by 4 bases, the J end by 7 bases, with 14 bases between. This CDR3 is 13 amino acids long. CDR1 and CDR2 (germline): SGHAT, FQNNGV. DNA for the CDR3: TGTGCCAGCAGCTCCGACGGACGATTAGAGCAGTACTTC. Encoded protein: CASSSDGRLEQYF.

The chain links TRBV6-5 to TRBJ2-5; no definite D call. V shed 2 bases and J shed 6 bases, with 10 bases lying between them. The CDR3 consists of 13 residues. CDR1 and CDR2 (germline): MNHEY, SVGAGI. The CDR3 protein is CASSYRIWQTQYF. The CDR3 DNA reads TGTGCCAGCAGTTACCGGATTTGGCAGACCCAGTACTTC.

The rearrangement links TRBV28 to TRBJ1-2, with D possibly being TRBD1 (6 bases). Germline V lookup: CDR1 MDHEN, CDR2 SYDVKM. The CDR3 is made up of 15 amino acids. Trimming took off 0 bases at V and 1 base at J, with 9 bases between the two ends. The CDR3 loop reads CASSLWGANNYGYTF. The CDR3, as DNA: TGTGCCAGCAGTTTATGGGGGGCGAATAACTATGGCTACACCTTC.

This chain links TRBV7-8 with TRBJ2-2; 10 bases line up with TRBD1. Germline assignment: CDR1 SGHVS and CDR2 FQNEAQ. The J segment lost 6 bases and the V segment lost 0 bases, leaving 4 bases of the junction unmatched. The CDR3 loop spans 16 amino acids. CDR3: CASSLAGTGVAGELFF. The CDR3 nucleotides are TGTGCCAGCAGCTTAGCCGGGACAGGGGTTGCCGGGGAGCTGTTTTTT.

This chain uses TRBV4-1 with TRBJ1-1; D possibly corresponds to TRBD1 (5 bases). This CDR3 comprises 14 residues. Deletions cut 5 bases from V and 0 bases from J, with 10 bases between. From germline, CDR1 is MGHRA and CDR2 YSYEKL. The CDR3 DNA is TGCGCCAGCAGCTCCCCGGGGGTGAACACTGAAGCTTTCTTT. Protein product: CASSSPGVNTEAFF.

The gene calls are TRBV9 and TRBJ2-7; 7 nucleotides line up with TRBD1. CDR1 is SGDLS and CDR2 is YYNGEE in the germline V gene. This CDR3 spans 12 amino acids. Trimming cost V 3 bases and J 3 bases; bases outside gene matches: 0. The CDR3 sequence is CASSGQGYEQYF. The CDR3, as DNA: TGTGCCAGCAGCGGACAGGGCTACGAGCAGTACTTC.

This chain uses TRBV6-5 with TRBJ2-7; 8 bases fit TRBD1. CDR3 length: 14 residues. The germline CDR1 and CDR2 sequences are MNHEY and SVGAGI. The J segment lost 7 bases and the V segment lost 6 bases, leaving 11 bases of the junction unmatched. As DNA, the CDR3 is TGTGCCAGCAGAGACGGACAGGGTTTTAATGAGCAGTACTTC. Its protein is CASRDGQGFNEQYF.

The DNA of the CDR3 is TGTGCCAGCAGCCAAGATCGGGATTCACCCCTCCACTTT. Encoded protein: CASSQDRDSPLHF. The rearrangement joins TRBV14 to TRBJ1-6; no reliable D call. Germline V CDR1 and CDR2: SGHDN, FVKESK. The CDR3 sequence is 13 residues long. The V end lost 0 bases, the J end lost 8 bases, and 5 bases lay between the germline ends.

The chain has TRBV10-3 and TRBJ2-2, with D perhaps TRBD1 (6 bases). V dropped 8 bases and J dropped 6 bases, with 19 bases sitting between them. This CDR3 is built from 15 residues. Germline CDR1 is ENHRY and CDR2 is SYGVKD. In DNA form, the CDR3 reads TGTGCCATCCAGGAACAGGGCGGATTAGCCGGGGAGCTGTTTTTT. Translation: CAIQEQGGLAGELFF.

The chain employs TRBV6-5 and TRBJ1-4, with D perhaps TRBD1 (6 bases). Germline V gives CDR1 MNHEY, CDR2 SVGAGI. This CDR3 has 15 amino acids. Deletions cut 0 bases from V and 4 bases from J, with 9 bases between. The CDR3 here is CASSYSGGLNEKLFF. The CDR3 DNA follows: TGTGCCAGCAGTTACTCGGGGGGGCTTAATGAAAAACTGTTTTTT.

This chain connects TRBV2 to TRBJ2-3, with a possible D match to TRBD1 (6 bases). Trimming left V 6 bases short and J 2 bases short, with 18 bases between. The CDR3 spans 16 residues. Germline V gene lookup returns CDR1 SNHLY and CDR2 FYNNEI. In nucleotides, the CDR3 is TGTGCCAGCAGAGACCAGGGGTTGGGGAACACAGATACGCAGTATTTT. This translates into CASRDQGLGNTDTQYF.

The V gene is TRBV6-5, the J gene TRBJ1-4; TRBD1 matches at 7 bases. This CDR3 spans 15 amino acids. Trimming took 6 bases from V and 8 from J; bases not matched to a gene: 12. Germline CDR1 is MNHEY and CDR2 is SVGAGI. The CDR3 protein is CASRPRGGPEEKLFF. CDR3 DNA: TGTGCCAGCAGACCCAGAGGGGGCCCCGAAGAAAAACTGTTTTTT.

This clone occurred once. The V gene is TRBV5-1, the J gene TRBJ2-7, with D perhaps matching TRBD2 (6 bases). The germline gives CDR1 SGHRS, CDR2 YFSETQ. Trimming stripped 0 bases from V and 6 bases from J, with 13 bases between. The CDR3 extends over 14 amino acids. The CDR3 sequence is CASSLEDWDFEQYF. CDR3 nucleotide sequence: TGCGCCAGCAGCTTGGAGGACTGGGACTTCGAGCAGTACTTC.

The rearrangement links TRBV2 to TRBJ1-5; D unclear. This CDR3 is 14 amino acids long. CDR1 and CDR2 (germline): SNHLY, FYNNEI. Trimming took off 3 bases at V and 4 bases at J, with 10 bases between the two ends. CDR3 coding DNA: TGTGCCAGCAGTGATATTGAACGGAATCAGCCCCAGCATTTT. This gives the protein CASSDIERNQPQHF.

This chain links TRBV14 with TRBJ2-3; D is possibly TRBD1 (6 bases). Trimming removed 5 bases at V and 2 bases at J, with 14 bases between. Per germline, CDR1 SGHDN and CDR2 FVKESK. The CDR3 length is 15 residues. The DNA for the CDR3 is TGTGCCAGCAGCGCCTTTAAGGGGGACACAGATACGCAGTATTTT. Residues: CASSAFKGDTDTQYF. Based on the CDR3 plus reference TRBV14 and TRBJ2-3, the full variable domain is EAGVTQFPSHSVIEKGQTVTLRCDPISGHDNLYWYRRVMGKEIKFLLHFVKESKQDESGMPNNRFLAERTGGTYSTLKVQPAELEDSGVYFCASSAFKGDTDTQYFGPGTRLTVL.

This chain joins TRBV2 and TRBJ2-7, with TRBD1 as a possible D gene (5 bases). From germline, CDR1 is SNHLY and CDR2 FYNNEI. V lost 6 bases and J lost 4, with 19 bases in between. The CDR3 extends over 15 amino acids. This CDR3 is CASRFRAGKGYEQYF. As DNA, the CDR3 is TGTGCCAGCAGATTTAGGGCAGGGAAGGGGTACGAGCAGTACTTC.

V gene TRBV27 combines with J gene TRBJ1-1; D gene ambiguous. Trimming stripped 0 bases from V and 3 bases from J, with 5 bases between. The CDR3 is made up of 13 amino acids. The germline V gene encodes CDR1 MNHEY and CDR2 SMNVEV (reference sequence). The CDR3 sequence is CASSLSGYTEAFF. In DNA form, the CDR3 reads TGTGCCAGCAGTTTATCGGGGTACACTGAAGCTTTCTTT.

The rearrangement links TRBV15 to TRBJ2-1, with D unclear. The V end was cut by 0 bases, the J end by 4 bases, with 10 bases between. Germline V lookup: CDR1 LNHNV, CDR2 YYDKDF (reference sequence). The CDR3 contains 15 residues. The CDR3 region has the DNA TGTGCCACCAGCAGAGATCAGGACCCATACAATGAGCAGTTCTTC. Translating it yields CATSRDQDPYNEQFF.